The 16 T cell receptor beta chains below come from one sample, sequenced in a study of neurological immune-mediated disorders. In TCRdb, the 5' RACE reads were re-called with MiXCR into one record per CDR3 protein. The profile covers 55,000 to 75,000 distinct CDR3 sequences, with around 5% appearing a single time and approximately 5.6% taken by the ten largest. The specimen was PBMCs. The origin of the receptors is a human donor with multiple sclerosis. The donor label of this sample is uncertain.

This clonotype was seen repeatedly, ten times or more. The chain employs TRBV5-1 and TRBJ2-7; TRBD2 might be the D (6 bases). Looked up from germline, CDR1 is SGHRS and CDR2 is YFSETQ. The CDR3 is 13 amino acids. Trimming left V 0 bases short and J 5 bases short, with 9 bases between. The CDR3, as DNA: TGCGCCAGCAGCTTGGGGAGGGACCACGAGCAGTACTTC. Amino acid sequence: CASSLGRDHEQYF.

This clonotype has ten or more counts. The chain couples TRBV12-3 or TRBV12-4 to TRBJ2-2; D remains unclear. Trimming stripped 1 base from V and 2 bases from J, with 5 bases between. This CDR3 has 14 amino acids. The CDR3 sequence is CASSLVPNTGELFF. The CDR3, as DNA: TGTGCCAGCAGTTTAGTGCCAAACACCGGGGAGCTGTTTTTT.

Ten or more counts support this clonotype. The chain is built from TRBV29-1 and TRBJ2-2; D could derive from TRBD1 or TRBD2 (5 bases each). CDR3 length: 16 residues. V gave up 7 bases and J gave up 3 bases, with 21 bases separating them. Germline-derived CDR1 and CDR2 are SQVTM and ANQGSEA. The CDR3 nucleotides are TGCAGCGCCAATAGAGGGGCAGGGCAAGACACCGGGGAGCTGTTTTTT. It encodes CSANRGAGQDTGELFF.

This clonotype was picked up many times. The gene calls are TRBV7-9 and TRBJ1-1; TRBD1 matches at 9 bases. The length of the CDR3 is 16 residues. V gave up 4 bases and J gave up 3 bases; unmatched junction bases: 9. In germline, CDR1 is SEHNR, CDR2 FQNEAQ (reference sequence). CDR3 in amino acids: CASSYFGTGPDTEAFF. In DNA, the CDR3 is TGTGCCAGCAGCTACTTCGGGACAGGGCCGGACACTGAAGCTTTCTTT. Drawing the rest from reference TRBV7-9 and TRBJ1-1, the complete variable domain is DTGVSQNPRHKITKRGQNVTFRCDPISEHNRLYWYRQTLGQGPEFLTYFQNEAQLEKSRLLSDRFSAERPKGSFSTLEIQRTEQGDSAMYLCASSYFGTGPDTEAFFGQGTRLTVV.

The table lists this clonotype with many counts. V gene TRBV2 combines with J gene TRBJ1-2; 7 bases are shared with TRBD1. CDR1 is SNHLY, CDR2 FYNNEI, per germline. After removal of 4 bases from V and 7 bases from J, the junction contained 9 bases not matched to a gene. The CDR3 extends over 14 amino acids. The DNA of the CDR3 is TGTGCCAGCAGTGCTTACAGGGGTCTTGCTGGCTACACCTTC. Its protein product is CASSAYRGLAGYTF.

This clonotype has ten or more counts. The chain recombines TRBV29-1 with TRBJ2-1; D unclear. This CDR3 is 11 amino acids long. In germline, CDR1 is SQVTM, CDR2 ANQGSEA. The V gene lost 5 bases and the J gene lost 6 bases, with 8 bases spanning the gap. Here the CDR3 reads CSVLGTNEQFF. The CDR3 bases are TGCAGCGTTCTAGGTACCAATGAGCAGTTCTTC.

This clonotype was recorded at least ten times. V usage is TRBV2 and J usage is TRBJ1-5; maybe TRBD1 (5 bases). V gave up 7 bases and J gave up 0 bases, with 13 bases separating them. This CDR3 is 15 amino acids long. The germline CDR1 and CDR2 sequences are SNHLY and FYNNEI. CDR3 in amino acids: CASKEGDYSNQPQHF. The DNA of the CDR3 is TGTGCCAGCAAGGAAGGGGATTATAGCAATCAGCCCCAGCATTTT.

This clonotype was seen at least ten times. The CDR3: CASSLPGTGDGKLFF. The DNA of the CDR3 is TGTGCCAGCAGCCTGCCCGGGACAGGGGATGGAAAACTGTTTTTT. The V and J genes are TRBV5-5 and TRBJ1-4, with TRBD1 identical over 10 bases. Germline-derived CDR1 and CDR2 are SGHKS and YYEKEE (reference sequence). With 4 bases clipped from V and 10 bases from J, the junction kept 10 bases outside the gene matches. The CDR3 spans 15 residues.

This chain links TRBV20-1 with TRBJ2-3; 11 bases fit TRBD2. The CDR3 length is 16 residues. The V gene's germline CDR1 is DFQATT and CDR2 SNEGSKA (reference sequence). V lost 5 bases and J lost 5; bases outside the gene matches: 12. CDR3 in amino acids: CSAPDPMTSGVDTQYF. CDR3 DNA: TGCAGTGCTCCCGATCCGATGACTAGCGGGGTAGATACGCAGTATTTT.

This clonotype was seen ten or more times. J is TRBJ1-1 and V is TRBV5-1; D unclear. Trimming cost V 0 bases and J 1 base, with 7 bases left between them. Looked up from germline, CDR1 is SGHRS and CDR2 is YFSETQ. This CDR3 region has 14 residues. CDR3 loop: CASSLGRPNTEAFF. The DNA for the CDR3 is TGCGCCAGCAGCTTGGGACGCCCGAACACTGAAGCTTTCTTT.

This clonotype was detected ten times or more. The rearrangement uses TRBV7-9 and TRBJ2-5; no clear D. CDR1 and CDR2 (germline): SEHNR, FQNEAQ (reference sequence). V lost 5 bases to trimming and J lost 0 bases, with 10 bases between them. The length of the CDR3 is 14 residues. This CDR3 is CASSRTVYQETQYF. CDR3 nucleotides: TGTGCCAGCAGCCGTACAGTGTACCAAGAGACCCAGTACTTC.

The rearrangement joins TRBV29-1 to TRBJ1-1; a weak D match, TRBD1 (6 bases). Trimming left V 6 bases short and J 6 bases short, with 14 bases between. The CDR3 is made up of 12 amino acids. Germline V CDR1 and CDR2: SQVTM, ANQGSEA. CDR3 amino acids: CSVGGGRPEAFF. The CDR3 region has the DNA TGCAGCGTGGGGGGGGGCAGGCCTGAAGCTTTCTTT.

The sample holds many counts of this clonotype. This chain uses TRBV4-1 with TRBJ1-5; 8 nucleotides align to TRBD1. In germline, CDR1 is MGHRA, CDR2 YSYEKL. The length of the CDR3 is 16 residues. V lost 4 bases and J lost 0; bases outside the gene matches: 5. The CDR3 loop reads CASSRTGRFSNQPQHF. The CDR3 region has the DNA TGCGCCAGCAGCCGGACAGGGAGATTTAGCAATCAGCCCCAGCATTTT.

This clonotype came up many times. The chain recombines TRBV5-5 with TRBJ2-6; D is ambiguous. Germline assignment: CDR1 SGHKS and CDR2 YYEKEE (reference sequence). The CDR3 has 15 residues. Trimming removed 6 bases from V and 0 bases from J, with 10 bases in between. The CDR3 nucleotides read TGTGCCAGCAAGATTGGAATCTCTGGGGCCAACGTCCTGACTTTC. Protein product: CASKIGISGANVLTF.

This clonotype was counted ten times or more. CDR3 bases: TGTGCCAGCGTCACCGGGGGGGACAATGAGCAGTTCTTC. Translation: CASVTGGDNEQFF. The V gene is TRBV2, the J gene TRBJ2-1; TRBD2 matches 8 bases. The trim removed 8 bases at V and 5 bases at J, leaving 5 bases unmatched. The germline CDR1 and CDR2 sequences are SNHLY and FYNNEI. The CDR3 is 13 amino acids. Drawing the rest from reference TRBV2 and TRBJ2-1, the complete variable domain is EPEVTQTPSHQVTQMGQEVILRCVPISNHLYFYWYRQILGQKVEFLVSFYNNEISEKSEIFDDQFSVERPDGSNFTLKIRSTKLEDSAMYFCASVTGGDNEQFFGPGTRLTVL.

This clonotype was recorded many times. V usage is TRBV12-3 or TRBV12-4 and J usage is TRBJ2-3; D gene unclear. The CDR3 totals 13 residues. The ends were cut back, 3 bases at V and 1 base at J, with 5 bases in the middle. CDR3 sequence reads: CASSFLGTDTQYF. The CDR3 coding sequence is TGTGCCAGCAGTTTCCTTGGCACAGATACGCAGTATTTT.